This T cell receptor (beta chain) was observed in a study of a mutant IDH1 vaccine in newly diagnosed glioma. Study in general: At week 47 came visit V13, while visit V12 had come at week 35.

Germline V gene data show CDR1 as MGHDK and CDR2 as SYGVNS. This CDR3 spans 13 amino acids. Deletions cut 5 bases from V and 0 bases from J, with 7 bases between. The time point was: week 35, safety follow-up. It was 300 ug of mutant IDH1 20-mer peptide that made up each vaccine dose, given with topical imiquimod. Concerning this clone: The antigen is unknown.

Assay: immunoSEQ multiplex PCR; the TCRdb copy retains only in-frame clones and omits some. This table has about 68,000 clones, less than 90% appearing once. This sequence joins TRBV25-1 and TRBJ1-1; weak D call: TRBD1 (6 bases). Sequences were derived from PBMCs, sampled from a glioma patient whose treatment included an IDH1 peptide vaccine. The TCR originated in a man aged 18-30 years with glioma. The CDR3 here is CASSQGMNTEAFF. The CDR3 nucleotides are TGTGCCAGCAGTCAGGGGATGAACACTGAAGCTTTCTTT. Using reference TRBV25-1 and TRBJ1-1 for the parts outside the CDR3, the full variable domain is EADIYQTPRYLVIGTGKKITLECSQTMGHDKMYWYQQDPGMELHLIHYSYGVNSTEKGDLSSESTVSRIRTEHFPLTLESARPSHTSQYLCASSQGMNTEAFFGQGTRLTVV.